This T cell receptor (beta chain) was recovered during a study of blood T cell repertoires in COVID-19. For the study at large: Samples representing acute and convalescent COVID-19 were sourced from the United States, Italy and Spain. PBMCs, B-cell-depleted T cells, or T cells provided the cDNA or gDNA that made up the material.

Patients in Seattle were enrolled during active infection, then followed longitudinally. Clones were read by immunoSEQ multiplex PCR, and TCRdb kept only the in-frame ones, dropping some. The table shows about 480,000 clones, with roughly 89% occurring only once. Looked up from germline, CDR1 is SEHNR and CDR2 is FQNEAQ (reference sequence). V was trimmed by 4 bases and J by 5 bases, leaving 15 bases between them. The CDR3 is 14 residues long. The sequencing input was peripheral blood. The receptor was derived from a woman aged 50 to 60 with COVID-19, enrolled during active disease. The chain carries TRBV7-9 and TRBJ2-7; tentative D call: TRBD1 (6 bases). CDR3 sequence (DNA): TGTGCCAGCAGCTACCGGGACAAGGGACACGAGCAGTACTTC. This sequence encodes CASSYRDKGHEQYF.